These 13 T cell receptor beta chains were sequenced from one sample in a study of blood T cells in healthy people across ages (dated by TCRdb to about 2015). Library generation was performed with 5' RACE. TCRdb names Illumina HiSeq 2500 as the instrument used. A second PCR of roughly 7 to 12 cycles was run with a J-beta primer mix and a sample-barcoded 5' primer. TCRdb reworked the public reads: Q25 trimming with fastp, MiXCR clone assembly, productive beta chains retained. Merged by CDR3 protein, the rows form single entries marked with the most common genes and DNA. The table for this sample lists 600,000 or so distinct CDR3 sequences; roughly 31% of them were counted only once. More than 15% of the sample goes to the ten largest clones. What was sequenced was blood. The receptors shown here come from a woman at least 80 years old in good health.

The chain links TRBV28 to TRBJ1-2; D uncertain. The ends were cut back, 3 bases at V and 4 bases at J, with 21 bases in the middle. Germline CDR1 MDHEN, CDR2 SYDVKM. The CDR3 is 17 amino acids. CDR3 protein: CASSLVEDTGRGYGYTF. The CDR3 DNA reads as TGTGCCAGCAGTTTGGTAGAGGATACGGGTCGGGGCTATGGCTACACCTTC.

This clonotype has more than one count but fewer than ten. The V gene is TRBV5-1, the J gene TRBJ1-1; D is perhaps TRBD1 (5 bases). V gave up 0 bases and J gave up 4 bases, with 13 bases separating them. This CDR3 region has 15 residues. CDR1 is SGHRS and CDR2 is YFSETQ in the germline V gene. The CDR3 DNA reads TGCGCCAGCAGCTTGGGAGACGGGGGGGGCACTGAAGCTTTCTTT. It yields the protein CASSLGDGGGTEAFF.

This clonotype appeared a few times. V usage is TRBV12-5 and J usage is TRBJ1-4; D call uncertain. Germline values: CDR1 LGHNT, CDR2 FRNRAP. Trimming pared 6 bases from V and 8 bases from J, leaving 22 bases between. The length of the CDR3 is 16 residues. The CDR3 bases are TGTGCTAGTGGCCTCTCCCGTTCCGGGTGGATCGAAAAACTGTTTTTT. It yields the protein CASGLSRSGWIEKLFF.

This clonotype was seen at least ten times. This chain joins TRBV5-6 and TRBJ2-5; 9 bases match TRBD1. Losses at the gene ends were 4 bases for V and 2 bases for J; bases not matched to a gene: 6. The germline V gene encodes CDR1 SGHDT and CDR2 YYEEEE. The CDR3 extends over 15 amino acids. The CDR3 reads CASSVDRGRQETQYF. The CDR3 coding sequence is TGTGCCAGCAGCGTTGACAGGGGGAGACAAGAGACCCAGTACTTC. Full variable domain (rest looked up from reference TRBV5-6 and TRBJ2-5): DAGVTQSPTHLIKTRGQQVTLRCSPKSGHDTVSWYQQALGQGPQFIFQYYEEEERQRGNFPDRFSGHQFPNYSSELNVNALLLGDSALYLCASSVDRGRQETQYFGPGTRLLVL.

In its sample, this clonotype was seen many times. The V call is TRBV6-2 or TRBV6-3, the J call TRBJ2-7, with D possibly TRBD1 on 5 matching bases. V lost 6 bases and J 0 bases, leaving 9 bases between the germline ends. The CDR3 contains 13 residues. The V gene's germline CDR1 is MNHEY and CDR2 SVGEGT. Here the CDR3 reads CASRDTSSYEQYF. The CDR3 DNA reads as TGTGCCAGCAGGGACACCAGCTCCTACGAGCAGTACTTC.

This chain joins TRBV29-1 and TRBJ2-7; possible D gene TRBD2, 5 bases. The CDR3 spans 13 residues. CDR1 is SQVTM, CDR2 ANQGSEA, per germline. The CDR3 DNA is TGCAGTGTGATACGGACTTCCCCGGACGAGCAGTACTTC. Protein product: CSVIRTSPDEQYF.

This clonotype was recorded at least ten times. The V gene is TRBV7-9, the J gene TRBJ2-5, with no clear D. With 2 bases removed from V and 3 bases from J, the gap between germline ends came to 4 bases. Germline-derived CDR1 and CDR2 are SEHNR and FQNEAQ (reference sequence). CDR3 length equals 12 residues. This chain's CDR3 is CASSLNKETQYF. The DNA for the CDR3 is TGTGCCAGCAGCTTAAATAAAGAGACCCAGTACTTC.

J is TRBJ2-7 and V is TRBV20-1, with D maybe TRBD2 (6 bases). The germline gives CDR1 DFQATT, CDR2 SNEGSKA (reference sequence). This CDR3 region has 14 residues. V lost 5 bases, J lost 0 bases, and 14 bases lay in between. CDR3 loop: CSAGRDWNSYEQYF. As DNA, the CDR3 is TGCAGTGCTGGCCGGGACTGGAACTCCTACGAGCAGTACTTC.

A single count supports this clonotype. The junction and the germline gene differ at one end; a read error may be behind it. This chain links TRBV4-2 with TRBJ2-3; weak D call: TRBD2 (6 bases). Germline CDR1 reads LGHNA; CDR2 reads YNFKEQ. The CDR3 extends over 16 amino acids. CDR3 residues: CASSRISRRGTDTQYF. The CDR3, as DNA: TGTGCCAGCAGCCGCATCTCGCGGAGGGGCACGGATACGCAGTATTTT.

A note on this clonotype: A much larger clone is a single base away; this may be a read error. This sequence joins TRBV28 and TRBJ2-3, with unresolved D. From germline, CDR1 is MDHEN and CDR2 SYDVKM. The CDR3 is made up of 14 amino acids. The CDR3 loop is CASRTFSSSDAQYF. DNA for the CDR3: TGTGCCAGCAGGACCTTCAGTAGTTCAGATGCGCAGTATTTT.

V and J are TRBV7-9 and TRBJ1-2; no clear D. Germline CDR1 and CDR2: SEHNR and FQNEAQ (reference sequence). The CDR3 runs 13 residues. Trimming removed 1 base at V and 3 bases at J, with 6 bases between. The CDR3 here is CASSLDQDYGYTF. Here the CDR3 DNA reads TGTGCCAGCAGCTTAGATCAGGACTATGGCTACACCTTC. Looking up the rest from reference TRBV7-9 and TRBJ1-2 gives the full variable domain: DTGVSQNPRHKITKRGQNVTFRCDPISEHNRLYWYRQTLGQGPEFLTYFQNEAQLEKSRLLSDRFSAERPKGSFSTLEIQRTEQGDSAMYLCASSLDQDYGYTFGSGTRLTVV.

Details on this clonotype: Its ends do not fully match the called genes, so a read error is possible. The chain uses TRBV7-9 and TRBJ1-1, with D possibly matching TRBD1 (6 bases). Germline CDR1 SEHNR, CDR2 FQNEAQ (reference sequence). This CDR3 has 14 amino acids. This CDR3 reads CPSSLWGAGTEAFF. The CDR3 DNA reads TGTCCCAGCAGCTTGTGGGGGGCCGGCACTGAAGCTTTCTTT.

The table lists this clonotype with a count of one. The V call is TRBV15, the J call TRBJ1-3; TRBD1 matches at 7 bases. The CDR3 contains 15 residues. Germline trimming cut 0 bases from V and 4 bases from J; bases unmatched to any gene: 3. Germline V lookup: CDR1 LNHNV, CDR2 YYDKDF (reference sequence). CDR3 coding DNA: TGTGCCACCAGCAGAGATCCAGGGGGAGGAAACACCATATATTTT. It yields the protein CATSRDPGGGNTIYF.